This T cell receptor (beta chain) came from a study of T cell changes during pregnancy in multiple sclerosis. Assay used: immunoSEQ multiplex PCR; TCRdb lists only in-frame clones, some missing. The sample yields fewer than 80,000 clones, approximately 92% seen once. Germline CDR1 LNHDA, CDR2 SQIVND (reference sequence). The CDR3 loop spans 15 amino acids. The V end was cut by 10 bases, the J end by 1 base, with 19 bases between. This chain connects TRBV19 to TRBJ1-1, with TRBD1 as a possible D gene (6 bases). The sequenced sample was peripheral blood, obtained in the third trimester of pregnancy. This receptor was identified in a female donor in good health, enrolled as a control in a pregnancy study. The CDR3 bases are TGTGCCACAAATCCCAGCGAAGGGGGGAACACTGAAGCTTTCTTT. As protein: CATNPSEGGNTEAFF. Combining the CDR3 with reference TRBV19 and TRBJ1-1 gives the whole variable domain DGGITQSPKYLFRKEGQNVTLSCEQNLNHDAMYWYRQDPGQGLRLIYYSQIVNDFQKGDIAEGYSVSREKKESFPLTVTSAQKNPTAFYLCATNPSEGGNTEAFFGQGTRLTVV.